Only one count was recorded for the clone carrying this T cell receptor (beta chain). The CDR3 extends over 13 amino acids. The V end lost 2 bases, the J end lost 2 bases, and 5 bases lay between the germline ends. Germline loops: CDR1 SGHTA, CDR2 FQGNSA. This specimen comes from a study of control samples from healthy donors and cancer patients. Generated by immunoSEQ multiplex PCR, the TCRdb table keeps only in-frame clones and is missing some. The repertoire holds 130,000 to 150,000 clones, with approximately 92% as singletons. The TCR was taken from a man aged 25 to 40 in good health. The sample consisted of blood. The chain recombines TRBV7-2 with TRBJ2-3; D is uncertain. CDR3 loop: CASSLIFTDTQYF. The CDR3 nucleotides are TGTGCCAGCAGCTTAATTTTCACAGATACGCAGTATTTT.